A selection of T cell receptor beta chains follows, all from one sample in a study of neurological immune-mediated disorders. TCRdb called the 5' RACE reads again in MiXCR, with one record for every CDR3 protein. The table shows tens of thousands of distinct CDR3 sequences, with about 2.5% occurring only once. Sequences were obtained from PBMCs. These receptor sequences come from a man aged 50-59 years with multiple sclerosis. CDR3s include the opening cysteine and the closing phenylalanine or tryptophan. D genes are given only for firm matches. Rows may omit the clone size; those that give it use once, few, many or a size class.

CASSFDSRLEKLFF | TRBJ1-4 | TRBV12-3/TRBV12-4 | 14 | many | -
CASSYLLGTGNYEQYF | TRBJ2-7 | TRBV13 | 16 | many | TRBD1
CASSSLASDTQYF | TRBJ2-3 | TRBV27 | 13 | many | -
CAISESSRRKNSTLNF | TRBJ1-6 | TRBV10-3 | 16 | - | -
CASSPRQQETQYF | TRBJ2-5 | TRBV7-2 | 13 | many | -
CASSFGRDTGELFF | TRBJ2-2 | TRBV7-7 | 14 | many | -
CASRSLNTEAFF | TRBJ1-1 | TRBV27 | 12 | many | -
CASSYPTGGGTEAFF | TRBJ1-1 | TRBV6-5 | 15 | many | TRBD1
CASSPQPSGNQPQHF | TRBJ1-5 | TRBV12-3/TRBV12-4 | 15 | many | -
CASSQLGQFANTGELFF | TRBJ2-2 | TRBV3-1 | 17 | many | -
CASSGDSRYEQYF | TRBJ2-7 | TRBV5-1 | 13 | many | -
CASSQDPREFGYTF | TRBJ1-2 | TRBV4-3 | 14 | many | -
CASRPPTGASYEKLFF | TRBJ1-4 | TRBV7-9 | 16 | many | TRBD1
CASSFVLYEQYF | TRBJ2-7 | TRBV12-3/TRBV12-4 | 12 | many | -